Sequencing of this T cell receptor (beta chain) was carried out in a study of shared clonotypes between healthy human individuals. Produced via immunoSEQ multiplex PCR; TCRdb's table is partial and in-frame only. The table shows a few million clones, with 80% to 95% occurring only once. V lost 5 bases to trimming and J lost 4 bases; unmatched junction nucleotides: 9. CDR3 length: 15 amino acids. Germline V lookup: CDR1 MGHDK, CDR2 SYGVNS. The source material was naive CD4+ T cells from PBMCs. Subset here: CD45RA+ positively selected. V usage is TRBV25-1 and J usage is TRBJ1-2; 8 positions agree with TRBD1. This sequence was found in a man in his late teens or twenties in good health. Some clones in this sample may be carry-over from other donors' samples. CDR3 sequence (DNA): TGTGCCAGCAGTACTCCGACAGGGGAGAGCTATGGCTACACCTTC. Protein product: CASSTPTGESYGYTF.